Detailed here is one TCR beta chain. What it recognizes is unknown. Trimming removed 4 bases at V and 4 bases at J, with 13 bases between. Germline CDR1 and CDR2: SGHTA and FQGTGA. The CDR3 consists of 14 residues. As for treatment: roughly nine-day PBMC culture with coronavirus spike peptide pools or control peptides (ViraFEST assay). This specimen belongs to a study of vaccination and CD4 T cells after COVID-19. Study details: Post-COVID samples were collected a median around 100 days following diagnosis, spanning 35 to 161. The stimulating agents, overlapping spike peptides, came from SARS-CoV-2, HCoV-NL63, HCoV-OC43 and HCoV-229E. For control cultures, the treatment was a CEFX pool, an HIV-1 Nef pool, or no peptide.

The Oncomine TCR Beta short-read assay was applied to DNA of cultured CD4+ T cells. Cultured CD4+ T cells yielded the extracted genomic DNA. One entry per CDR3 protein, called by TCRdb with MiXCR from the PCR reads. Of around 15,000 distinct CDR3 sequences listed, roughly two fifths are singletons. The receptor was derived from a human donor who had recovered from COVID-19. The sample consisted of CD4+ T cells from blood, cultured in vitro, taken before SARS-CoV-2 vaccination. The chain couples TRBV7-3 to TRBJ1-2, with D possibly TRBD1 on 6 matching bases. The CDR3 sequence: CASSSSGATYGYTF. The CDR3 nucleotides are TGTGCCAGCAGCTCCTCGGGGGCAACCTATGGCTACACCTTC.